This TCR beta chain was sequenced for a study of OX40 agonist ivuxolimab in advanced cancers. Study-wide background: Therapy given before enrollment (anti-PD-1, anti-PD-L1 or anti-CTLA-4) was allowed, and 40% had some.

The CDR3 has 14 amino acids. CDR1 is MDHEN, CDR2 SYDVKM, per germline. The junction had 5 bases not matched to a gene; V was cut back by 2 bases and J by 7 bases. The data were produced by immunoSEQ multiplex PCR, yet TCRdb's version contains in-frame clones alone and is incomplete. The top ten clones hold under 12% of a sample with 70,000 or so clones, nearly 90% of them seen once. The sequences come from CD4+ or CD8+ T cells sorted from blood, collected in a trial of the OX40 agonist ivuxolimab. The clonotype was recovered from an adult with an advanced solid tumor such as melanoma, head and neck, liver or kidney cancer. This sequence joins TRBV28 and TRBJ2-3, with TRBD1 matching over 8 bases. CDR3 sequence: CASSLARGLYTQYF. The CDR3 coding sequence is TGTGCCAGCAGTTTAGCCAGGGGGCTGTATACGCAGTATTTT.